Presented here are 18 T cell receptor beta chains from one specimen sequenced in a study of cytomegalovirus exposure and HLA in healthy donors. Only in-frame clones appear in the TCRdb table, and some are missing; sequencing was by immunoSEQ multiplex PCR. The sample carries under 400,000 clones, 86% recorded once. Sequencing used PBMCs. The source of these receptors is a woman between 18 and 29 years old in good health and CMV-seronegative.

The rearrangement links TRBV29-1 to TRBJ1-1; a weak D match, TRBD1 (6 bases). The V gene's germline CDR1 is SQVTM and CDR2 ANQGSEA. V was shortened by 7 bases and J by 0 bases, with 18 bases between the two germline ends. The CDR3 has 15 residues. The CDR3 DNA sequence: TGCAGCGCCGGACTTTACAGGGAATTGAACACTGAAGCTTTCTTT. It yields the protein CSAGLYRELNTEAFF.

The V and J genes are TRBV27 and TRBJ2-7; the match to TRBD1 covers 8 bases. The CDR3 has 14 residues. V lost 3 bases to trimming and J lost 4 bases; unmatched junction nucleotides: 5. The germline V gene encodes CDR1 MNHEY and CDR2 SMNVEV (reference sequence). DNA for the CDR3: TGTGCCAGCAGTTTGCCTGACAGGGGTTACGAGCAGTACTTC. Its translation: CASSLPDRGYEQYF.

This chain links TRBV27 with TRBJ2-5, with D hard to call. The J call could be wrong; TRBJ2-7 is a better fit for the DNA end. This CDR3 comprises 15 residues. Germline-derived CDR1 and CDR2 are MNHEY and SMNVEV (reference sequence). CDR3 DNA sequence: TGTGCCAGCAGTTTATCCCCTATGCCCATCTACGAGCAGTACTTC. It encodes CASSLSPMPIYEQYF.

V is TRBV6-1 and J is TRBJ2-3; a weak D match, TRBD1 (7 bases). Trimming shortened V by 10 bases and J by 3 bases, and 17 bases separated the two germline ends. The CDR3 is made up of 14 amino acids. The germline gives CDR1 MNHNS, CDR2 SASEGT. This chain's CDR3 is CATVRDSMTDTQYF. The CDR3 nucleotides read TGTGCCACCGTGCGGGACAGTATGACAGATACGCAGTATTTT.

This chain uses TRBV4-1 with TRBJ1-2; TRBD1 agrees at 7 bases. The CDR3 contains 15 residues. The germline V gene has CDR1 MGHRA and CDR2 YSYEKL. V shed 3 bases and J 4 bases; nucleotides not matched to a gene: 8. CDR3 amino acids: CASSHPTGRAYGYTF. The CDR3 DNA reads TGCGCCAGCAGCCACCCGACAGGGAGAGCCTATGGCTACACCTTC.

The chain carries TRBV10-3 and TRBJ2-3; 8 bases fit TRBD2. With 6 bases clipped from V and 1 base from J, the junction kept 3 bases outside the gene matches. Germline values: CDR1 ENHRY, CDR2 SYGVKD. This CDR3 is 14 amino acids long. In DNA, the CDR3 is TGTGCCATCAGATTAGCGGGACGCACAGATACGCAGTATTTT. Encoded protein: CAIRLAGRTDTQYF.

The V call is TRBV4-1, the J call TRBJ2-5, with 14 bases identical to TRBD2. Trimming took 2 bases from V and 1 from J; bases not matched to a gene: 9. This CDR3 is built from 19 residues. The germline V gene encodes CDR1 MGHRA and CDR2 YSYEKL. CDR3 loop: CASSQPGLAGGPFQETQYF. CDR3 DNA sequence: TGCGCCAGCAGCCAACCCGGACTAGCGGGGGGCCCTTTCCAAGAGACCCAGTACTTC.

This clone was seen many times. The V and J genes are TRBV30 and TRBJ2-7, with 8 bases aligning to TRBD1. The germline gives CDR1 GTSNPN, CDR2 SVGIG (reference sequence). V was clipped by 0 bases and J by 1 base; unmatched bases: 5. The CDR3 contains 15 residues. The CDR3 sequence: CAWSVGTGPSYEQYF. CDR3 DNA: TGTGCCTGGAGTGTGGGGACAGGACCGTCCTACGAGCAGTACTTC.

The chain employs TRBV27 and TRBJ1-4; unclear D gene. The ends were cut back, 5 bases at V and 7 bases at J, with 26 bases in the middle. The CDR3 spans 18 residues. Germline V gives CDR1 MNHEY, CDR2 SMNVEV (reference sequence). The CDR3 nucleotides read TGTGCCAGCAGTCCATTTTCCGGGAGTAAGAGTCAGAGTGAAAAACTGTTTTTT. Translating gives CASSPFSGSKSQSEKLFF.

This chain connects TRBV6-5 to TRBJ2-5, with D maybe TRBD2 (5 bases). Germline loops: CDR1 MNHEY, CDR2 SVGAGI. This CDR3 has 13 amino acids. Trimming took off 6 bases at V and 5 bases at J, with 13 bases between the two ends. Here the CDR3 reads CASSRGTWETQYF. CDR3 DNA: TGTGCCAGCAGCCGGGGTACTTGGGAGACCCAGTACTTC.

The rearrangement links TRBV5-1 to TRBJ1-5, with 7 nucleotides matching TRBD1. Trimming at V came to 4 bases and at J to 0 bases, leaving 7 bases not matched to a gene. The V gene's germline CDR1 is SGHRS and CDR2 YFSETQ. The CDR3 covers 16 residues. The CDR3 sequence is CASSLSGQSSNQPQHF. As DNA, the CDR3 is TGCGCCAGCAGCCTTTCGGGACAGAGTAGCAATCAGCCCCAGCATTTT.

On this clone itself: An end of the junction does not agree with germline; a read error may underlie this. The J gene is TRBJ2-7, the V gene TRBV7-3; 7 bases agree with TRBD1. The CDR3 totals 16 residues. Germline CDR1 SGHTA, CDR2 FQGTGA. CDR3 sequence: CASSITGTEKIYEQYF. In DNA form, the CDR3 reads TGTGCCAGCAGCATAACCGGGACAGAGAAAATCTACGAGCAGTACTTC.

The chain uses TRBV30 and TRBJ2-3; the match to TRBD2 covers 8 bases. V gave up 4 bases and J gave up 2 bases; unmatched junction bases: 8. Germline V gene lookup returns CDR1 GTSNPN and CDR2 SVGIG (reference sequence). The CDR3 has 15 residues. The CDR3 DNA follows: TGTGCCTGGAAACCGGAGCGGGAGATCACAGATACGCAGTATTTT. Translation: CAWKPEREITDTQYF.

This rearrangement joins TRBV28 to TRBJ1-2; 9 nucleotides match TRBD1. CDR1 and CDR2 (germline): MDHEN, SYDVKM. V gave up 5 bases and J gave up 4 bases; unmatched junction bases: 17. The CDR3 has 18 residues. CDR3 sequence: CASSRTSQGARTSYGYTF. CDR3 DNA sequence: TGTGCCAGCAGTCGAACTTCACAGGGGGCACGGACTTCCTATGGCTACACCTTC.

Note on this clone: This same CDR3 is encoded by further DNA sequences in the sample. The J gene is TRBJ2-3, the V gene TRBV7-2; D remains unclear. Germline CDR1 reads SGHTA; CDR2 reads FQGNSA. There are 12 residues in the CDR3. The V end lost 2 bases, the J end lost 2 bases, and 2 bases lay between the germline ends. The CDR3 sequence is CASSLYTDTQYF. DNA of the CDR3: TGTGCCAGCAGCTTATACACAGATACGCAGTATTTT.

This chain connects TRBV14 to TRBJ2-1, with 11 bases lining up with TRBD2. The germline V gene has CDR1 SGHDN and CDR2 FVKESK. This CDR3 contains 13 residues. Trimming cost V 1 base and J 15 bases; bases outside gene matches: 5. The CDR3 sequence: CASSQVAGGPTFF. Written as DNA, the CDR3 is TGTGCCAGCAGCCAAGTAGCGGGAGGGCCCACGTTCTTC.

Details on this clone: This specimen includes other DNA sequences encoding the same CDR3. The rearrangement uses TRBV28 and TRBJ1-2; D is undetermined. The V end lost 2 bases, the J end lost 2 bases, and 6 bases lay between the germline ends. CDR3 size: 13 residues. In germline, CDR1 is MDHEN, CDR2 SYDVKM. The CDR3 DNA follows: TGTGCCAGCAGTTTACGCGGGAACTATGGCTACACCTTC. Its protein product is CASSLRGNYGYTF.

CDR3 bases: TGCGCCAGCAGCTTGCTAGCGGGGGGCCGCACAGATACGCAGTATTTT. It encodes CASSLLAGGRTDTQYF. The chain has TRBV5-1 and TRBJ2-3; 11 bases fit TRBD2. CDR1 and CDR2 (germline): SGHRS, YFSETQ. This CDR3 is 16 amino acids long. V was clipped by 1 base and J by 1 base; unmatched bases: 2.